This T cell receptor beta chain was sequenced for a study of tumor-infiltrating lymphocytes in primary liver carcinoma. The wider study: Samples had roughly 3.5 to 7.5 million productive TCRbeta reads, comparable between tissue types. Study-level findings and limits: The difference in top-250-clone fraction between tumors and blood was significant, favoring tumors (p = 0.039). Relative to tumor region pairs, the tumor-adjacent and tumor-blood pairs showed overlap that was lower.

Germline CDR1 is SGHDT and CDR2 is YYEEEE. This CDR3 has 14 amino acids. With 4 bases removed from V and 9 bases from J, the gap between germline ends came to 20 bases. TCR beta cDNA was reverse-transcribed from about 500 ng of total RNA. The reaction used a constant-region primer and ProtoScript II reverse transcriptase. TCR beta libraries came from three nested multiplex PCR rounds using slightly modified ARM-PCR. It was with TRBV1-TRBV30 forward primers and a C-beta reverse primer that the first two PCR rounds were run, at 10 to 11 cycles each. A single record per CDR3 protein comes from TCRdb applying MiXCR to the multiplex PCR reads. Of under 150,000 distinct CDR3 sequences listed, around two thirds are singletons. The source material, roughly 18-30 mg of unsorted bulk tissue, was used to co-extract RNA and DNA. Those patients suffered from chronic HBV infection and were treatment-naive. About this clonotype: The antigen is undetermined.

Sequencing input: tumor-adjacent normal liver tissue. This TCR was sampled from a woman aged 60-75 years with primary liver carcinoma and hepatitis B virus infection. The chain couples TRBV5-6 to TRBJ2-7, with D tentatively TRBD1 (5 bases). The chain's CDR3 is CASSPPGYRWGQYF. The CDR3 nucleotides are TGTGCCAGCAGCCCTCCAGGGTATCGGTGGGGGCAGTACTTC.